The entry below gives a single T cell receptor (beta chain) sequence along with its context. Its matching antigen is unknown. The data were taken from a study of Ad26.COV2.S vaccination and SARS-CoV-2 variants. At the level of the study: COV1001, an Ad26.COV2.S trial, supplied this vaccine-arm donor.

The CDR3 sequence is 14 residues long. V shed 5 bases and J 5 bases; nucleotides not matched to a gene: 3. Germline CDR1 and CDR2: MNHEY and SMNVEV (reference sequence). General study results and limits: Whether participants received vaccine or placebo, their non-spike TCR breadth was similar.

Method: immunoSEQ multiplex PCR; TCRdb's copy keeps in-frame clones and lacks some. Altogether around 300,000 clones are present, about 87% being singletons, with the ten largest covering about 6.4%. This sample's treatment: roughly 18 received Ad26.COV2.S at low or high dose, single or two shots; about five received placebo; per-sample allocation not given. Sampling occurred on day 63 after the first vaccine or placebo injection. This receptor was identified in a person between 18 and 59 years old who received the Ad26.COV2.S COVID-19 vaccine or a placebo. The rearrangement joins TRBV27 to TRBJ1-5; 10 bases are shared with TRBD1. The material sequenced was peripheral blood, taken in a trial of Ad26.COV2.S vaccine versus placebo. CDR3 in DNA: TGTGCCAGCAGTCCCGGGACAGGGGATCAGCCCCAGCATTTT. This gives the protein CASSPGTGDQPQHF.